This TCR beta chain was sequenced for a study of shared clonotypes between healthy human individuals. This clone was observed a single time. Deletions cut 5 bases from V and 5 bases from J, with 6 bases between. This CDR3 contains 11 residues. CDR1 is SNHLY and CDR2 is FYNNEI in the germline V gene. The table came from immunoSEQ multiplex PCR; TCRdb's copy has only in-frame clones and leaves some out. The table has millions of clones, roughly 95% seen once. CD45RO-negative cells were positively selected for CCR7, leaving out terminally differentiated effector memory CD45RA+ cells. What was sequenced was naive CD8+ T cells sorted from blood. This clonotype was obtained from a man between 18 and 29 years old in good health. This sequence joins TRBV2 and TRBJ1-1; D call uncertain. CDR3 nucleotide sequence: TGTGCCAGCAGTCAAACTACTGAAGCTTTCTTT. Protein: CASSQTTEAFF. Complete variable domain (other parts from reference TRBV2 and TRBJ1-1): EPEVTQTPSHQVTQMGQEVILRCVPISNHLYFYWYRQILGQKVEFLVSFYNNEISEKSEIFDDQFSVERPDGSNFTLKIRSTKLEDSAMYFCASSQTTEAFFGQGTRLTVV.